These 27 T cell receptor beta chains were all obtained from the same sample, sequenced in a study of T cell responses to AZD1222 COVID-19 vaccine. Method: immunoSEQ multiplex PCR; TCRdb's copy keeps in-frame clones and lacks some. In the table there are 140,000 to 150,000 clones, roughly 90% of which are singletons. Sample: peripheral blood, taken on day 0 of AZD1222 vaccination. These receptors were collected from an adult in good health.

The CDR3 spells CASSLGFPYQETQYF. The CDR3 DNA sequence: TGTGCCAGCAGCCTGGGATTCCCGTACCAAGAGACCCAGTACTTC. The chain recombines TRBV5-5 with TRBJ2-5; D gene uncertain. The CDR3 spans 15 residues. Trimming took 4 bases from V and 0 from J, leaving 13 bases between them. CDR1 SGHKS and CDR2 YYEKEE come from the germline V gene (reference sequence).

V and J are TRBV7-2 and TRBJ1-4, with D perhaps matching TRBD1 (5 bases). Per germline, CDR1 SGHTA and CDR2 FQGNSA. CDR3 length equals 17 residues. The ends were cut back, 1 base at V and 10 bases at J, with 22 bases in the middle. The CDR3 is CASSLEGTFLPRRKLFF. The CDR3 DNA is TGTGCCAGCAGCTTAGAAGGGACTTTCCTCCCGCGGCGAAAACTGTTTTTT.

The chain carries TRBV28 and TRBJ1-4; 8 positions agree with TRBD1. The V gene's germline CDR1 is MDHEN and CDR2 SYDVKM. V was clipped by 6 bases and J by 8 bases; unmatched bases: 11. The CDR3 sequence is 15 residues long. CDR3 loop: CASRRVDRGGEKLFF. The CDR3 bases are TGTGCCAGCAGGCGGGTCGACAGGGGAGGCGAAAAACTGTTTTTT.

DNA for the CDR3: TGTGCCAGCAGTTACACCCGTGGGCAGCCCCAGCATTTT. This translates into CASSYTRGQPQHF. V is TRBV6-2 or TRBV6-3 and J is TRBJ1-5, with D unresolved. Germline assignment: CDR1 MNHEY and CDR2 SVGEGT. V gave up 2 bases and J gave up 7 bases, with 9 bases separating them. The CDR3 is 13 amino acids.

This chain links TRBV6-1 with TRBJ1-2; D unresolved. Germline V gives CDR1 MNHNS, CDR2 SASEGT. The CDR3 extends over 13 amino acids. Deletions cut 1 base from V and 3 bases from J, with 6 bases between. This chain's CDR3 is CASSEGGDYGYTF. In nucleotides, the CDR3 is TGTGCCAGCAGTGAAGGGGGTGACTATGGCTACACCTTC.

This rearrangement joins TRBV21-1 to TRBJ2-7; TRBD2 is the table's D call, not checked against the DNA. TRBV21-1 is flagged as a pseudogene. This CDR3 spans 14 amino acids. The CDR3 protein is CASNLSGRSYEQYF. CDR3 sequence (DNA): TGTGCCAGCAACCTTAGCGGGAGGTCCTACGAGCAGTACTTC.

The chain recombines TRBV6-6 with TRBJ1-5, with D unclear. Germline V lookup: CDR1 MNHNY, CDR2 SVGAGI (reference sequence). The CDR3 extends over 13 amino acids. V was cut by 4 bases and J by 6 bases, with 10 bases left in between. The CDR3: CASSSSLVQPQHF. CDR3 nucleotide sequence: TGTGCCAGCAGTTCATCCTTAGTTCAGCCCCAGCATTTT.

DNA of the CDR3: TGTGCCAGCAGTTACGGCGGGAGCTACGAGCAGTACTTC. The encoded protein is CASSYGGSYEQYF. The gene calls are TRBV27 and TRBJ2-7, with 7 bases matching TRBD2. This CDR3 comprises 13 residues. Germline-derived CDR1 and CDR2 are MNHEY and SMNVEV (reference sequence). The J segment lost 3 bases and the V segment lost 4 bases, leaving 3 bases of the junction unmatched.

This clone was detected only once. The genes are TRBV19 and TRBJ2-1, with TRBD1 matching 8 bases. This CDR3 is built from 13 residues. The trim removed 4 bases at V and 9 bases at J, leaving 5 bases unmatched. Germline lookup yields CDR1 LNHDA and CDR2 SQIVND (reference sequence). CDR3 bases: TGTGCCAGTAGTAAGACCACAGGGGGTGAGCAGTTCTTC. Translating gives CASSKTTGGEQFF.

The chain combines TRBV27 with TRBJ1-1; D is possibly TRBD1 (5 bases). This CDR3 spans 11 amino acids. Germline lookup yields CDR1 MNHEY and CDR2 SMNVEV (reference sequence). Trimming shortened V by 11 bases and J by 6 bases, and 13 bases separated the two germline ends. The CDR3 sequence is CASWWGAEAFF. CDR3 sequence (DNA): TGTGCCTCCTGGTGGGGCGCTGAAGCTTTCTTT.

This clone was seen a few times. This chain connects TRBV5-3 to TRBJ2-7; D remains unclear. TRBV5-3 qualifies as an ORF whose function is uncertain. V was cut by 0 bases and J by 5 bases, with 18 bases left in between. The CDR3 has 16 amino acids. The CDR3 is CARSLVTRRILHEQYF. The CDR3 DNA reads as TGTGCCAGAAGCTTGGTTACCAGGCGGATTCTCCACGAGCAGTACTTC.

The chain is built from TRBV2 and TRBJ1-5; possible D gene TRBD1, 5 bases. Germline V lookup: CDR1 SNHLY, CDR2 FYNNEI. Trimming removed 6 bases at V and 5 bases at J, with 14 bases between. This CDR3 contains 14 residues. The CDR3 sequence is CASSGTGEYQPQHF. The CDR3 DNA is TGTGCCAGCAGCGGGACGGGGGAATATCAGCCCCAGCATTTT.

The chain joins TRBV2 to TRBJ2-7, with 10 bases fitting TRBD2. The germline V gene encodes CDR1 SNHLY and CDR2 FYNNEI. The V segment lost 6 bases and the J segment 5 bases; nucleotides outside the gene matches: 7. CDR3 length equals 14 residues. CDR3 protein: CASSSSGRGHEQYF. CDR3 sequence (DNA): TGTGCCAGCAGCTCTAGCGGGAGAGGCCACGAGCAGTACTTC. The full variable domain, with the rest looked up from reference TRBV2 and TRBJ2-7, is EPEVTQTPSHQVTQMGQEVILRCVPISNHLYFYWYRQILGQKVEFLVSFYNNEISEKSEIFDDQFSVERPDGSNFTLKIRSTKLEDSAMYFCASSSSGRGHEQYFGPGTRLTVT.

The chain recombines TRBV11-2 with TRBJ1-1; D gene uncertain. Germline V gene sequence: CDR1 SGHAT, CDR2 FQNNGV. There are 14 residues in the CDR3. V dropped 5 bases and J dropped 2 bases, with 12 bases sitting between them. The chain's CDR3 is CASSRVWKNTEAFF. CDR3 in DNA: TGTGCCAGCAGCCGGGTTTGGAAAAACACTGAAGCTTTCTTT.

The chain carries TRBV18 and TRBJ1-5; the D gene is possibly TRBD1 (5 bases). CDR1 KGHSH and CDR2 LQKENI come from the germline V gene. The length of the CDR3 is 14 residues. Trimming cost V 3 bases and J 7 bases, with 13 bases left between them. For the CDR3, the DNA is TGTGCCAGCTCACCCCCGGGAGGGGACCAGCCCCAGCATTTT. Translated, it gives CASSPPGGDQPQHF. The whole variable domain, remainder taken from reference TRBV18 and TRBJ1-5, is NAGVMQNPRHLVRRRGQEARLRCSPMKGHSHVYWYRQLPEEGLKFMVYLQKENIIDESGMPKERFSAEFPKEGPSILRIQQVVRGDSAAYFCASSPPGGDQPQHFGDGTRLSIL.

The chain's CDR3 is CASSSFWGTEAFF. The CDR3 DNA follows: TGTGCCAGCAGTTCGTTTTGGGGCACTGAAGCTTTCTTT. The chain links TRBV6-5 to TRBJ1-1; D ambiguous. Germline lookup yields CDR1 MNHEY and CDR2 SVGAGI. This CDR3 has 13 residues. Trimming removed 4 bases at V and 4 bases at J, with 10 bases between.

CDR3 coding DNA: TGTGCCTGGGAGGCAGGGAAGAATACGCAGTATTTT. This sequence encodes CAWEAGKNTQYF. V and J are TRBV30 and TRBJ2-3; D possibly corresponds to TRBD1 (5 bases). CDR3 size: 12 residues. Germline V gene sequence: CDR1 GTSNPN, CDR2 SVGIG (reference sequence). V was trimmed by 5 bases and J by 7 bases, leaving 13 bases between them.

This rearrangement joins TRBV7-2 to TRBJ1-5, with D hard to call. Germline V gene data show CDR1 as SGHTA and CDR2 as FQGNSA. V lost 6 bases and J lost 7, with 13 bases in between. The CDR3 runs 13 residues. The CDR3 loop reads CASSLFDLQPQHF. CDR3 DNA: TGTGCCAGCAGTCTTTTCGATCTCCAGCCCCAGCATTTT.

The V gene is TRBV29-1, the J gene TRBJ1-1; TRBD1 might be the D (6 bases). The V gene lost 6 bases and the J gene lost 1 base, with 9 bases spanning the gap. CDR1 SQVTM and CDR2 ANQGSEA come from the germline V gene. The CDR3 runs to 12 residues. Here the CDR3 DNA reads TGCAGCGTCTCACAGGGGAACACTGAAGCTTTCTTT. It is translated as CSVSQGNTEAFF.

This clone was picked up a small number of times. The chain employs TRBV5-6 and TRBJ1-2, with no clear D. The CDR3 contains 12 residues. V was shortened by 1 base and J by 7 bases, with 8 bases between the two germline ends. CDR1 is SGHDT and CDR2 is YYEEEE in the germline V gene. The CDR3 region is CASSLRVGGYTF. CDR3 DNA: TGTGCCAGCAGCTTGAGGGTCGGTGGCTACACCTTC.

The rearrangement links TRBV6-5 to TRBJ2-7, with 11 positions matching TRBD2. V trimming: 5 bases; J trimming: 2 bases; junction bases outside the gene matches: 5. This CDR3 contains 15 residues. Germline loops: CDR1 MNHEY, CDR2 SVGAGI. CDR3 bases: TGTGCCAGCAGTCCGAGACTAGCGGGACCCTACGAGCAGTACTTC. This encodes CASSPRLAGPYEQYF.

The CDR3 coding sequence is TGTGCCAGCCTGAGCGGGACAGGGCACGAAAAACTGTTTTTT. Amino acid sequence: CASLSGTGHEKLFF. J is TRBJ1-4 and V is TRBV25-1, with 9 bases matching TRBD1. Per the germline V gene, CDR1 is MGHDK and CDR2 is SYGVNS. V was pared by 8 bases and J by 8 bases, with 9 bases of the junction left unmatched. The CDR3 totals 14 residues.

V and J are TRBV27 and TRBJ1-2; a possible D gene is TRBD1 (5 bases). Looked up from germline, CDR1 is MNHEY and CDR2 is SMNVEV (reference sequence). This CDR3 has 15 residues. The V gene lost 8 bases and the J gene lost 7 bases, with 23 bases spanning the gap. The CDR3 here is CASSTMRGTGGGYTF. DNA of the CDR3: TGTGCCAGCTCTACGATGAGGGGAACGGGCGGTGGCTACACCTTC.

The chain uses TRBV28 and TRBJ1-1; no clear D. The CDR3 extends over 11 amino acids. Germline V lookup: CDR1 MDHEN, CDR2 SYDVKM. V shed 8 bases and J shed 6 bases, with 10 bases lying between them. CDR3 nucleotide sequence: TGTGCCAGCGAGAATTCTGCTGAAGCTTTCTTT. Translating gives CASENSAEAFF. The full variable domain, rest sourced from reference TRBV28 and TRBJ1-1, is DVKVTQSSRYLVKRTGEKVFLECVQDMDHENMFWYRQDPGLGLRLIYFSYDVKMKEKGDIPEGYSVSREKKERFSLILESASTNQTSMYLCASENSAEAFFGQGTRLTVV.

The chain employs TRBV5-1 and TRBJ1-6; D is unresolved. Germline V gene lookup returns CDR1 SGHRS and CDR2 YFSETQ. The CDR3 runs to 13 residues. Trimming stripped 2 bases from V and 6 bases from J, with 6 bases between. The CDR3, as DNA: TGCGCCAGCAGCTTTTCGGTTAATTCACCCCTCCACTTT. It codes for CASSFSVNSPLHF.

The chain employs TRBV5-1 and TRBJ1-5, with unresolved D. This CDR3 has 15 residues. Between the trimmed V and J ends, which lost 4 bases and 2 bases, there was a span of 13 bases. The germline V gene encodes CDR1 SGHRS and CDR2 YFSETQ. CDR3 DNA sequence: TGCGCCAGCAGCCCCTCGGACGGGCGCAATCAGCCCCAGCATTTT. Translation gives CASSPSDGRNQPQHF.

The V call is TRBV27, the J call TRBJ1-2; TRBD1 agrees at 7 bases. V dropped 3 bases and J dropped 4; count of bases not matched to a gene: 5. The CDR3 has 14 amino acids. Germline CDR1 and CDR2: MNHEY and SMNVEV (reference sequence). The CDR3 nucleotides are TGTGCCAGCAGTTTGACAGGGTCAACCTATGGCTACACCTTC. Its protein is CASSLTGSTYGYTF.